Listed below are T cell receptor beta chains from one sample, sequenced in a study of cytomegalovirus exposure and HLA in healthy donors. The table came from immunoSEQ multiplex PCR; TCRdb's copy has only in-frame clones and leaves some out. The repertoire has around 75,000 clones, roughly 76% of them found once; the top ten carry roughly 3.5%. Sequenced: PBMCs. These receptors all come from a man aged 18 to 30 in good health and CMV-seronegative. CDR3s include the opening cysteine and the closing phenylalanine or tryptophan. Fields, in order: D gene, V gene, J gene, CDR3 protein. The D gene is left open where the match is weak.

d_call: TRBD1
v_call: TRBV28
j_call: TRBJ1-5
cdr3_aa: CASKSGTGHQPQHF

d_call: .
v_call: TRBV7-2
j_call: TRBJ1-1
cdr3_aa: CASSAVAGKGKGTEAFF

d_call: .
v_call: TRBV7-6
j_call: TRBJ2-2
cdr3_aa: CASSMAVSSNTGELFF

d_call: TRBD1
v_call: TRBV6-1
j_call: TRBJ1-4
cdr3_aa: CASSTGTGGYEKLFF

d_call: TRBD1
v_call: TRBV28
j_call: TRBJ1-1
cdr3_aa: CASTGQGPREAFF

d_call: TRBD2
v_call: TRBV9
j_call: TRBJ2-7
cdr3_aa: CASSVGGGFGGSYEQYF

d_call: TRBD1
v_call: TRBV28
j_call: TRBJ2-7
cdr3_aa: CASTKDRDRVSYEQYF

d_call: .
v_call: TRBV10-3
j_call: TRBJ1-1
cdr3_aa: CAIRGAPDAPAFF

d_call: .
v_call: TRBV30
j_call: TRBJ2-1
cdr3_aa: CASHSNEQFF

d_call: .
v_call: TRBV30
j_call: TRBJ2-1
cdr3_aa: CAYRGAGGSYNEQFF

d_call: TRBD2
v_call: TRBV2
j_call: TRBJ2-5
cdr3_aa: CASGRLGGETQYF

d_call: TRBD2
v_call: TRBV7-8
j_call: TRBJ2-5
cdr3_aa: CASTPLAGGYPETQYF

d_call: .
v_call: TRBV6-5
j_call: TRBJ1-5
cdr3_aa: CATGNPRLHQPQHF

d_call: .
v_call: TRBV2
j_call: TRBJ1-1
cdr3_aa: CASSDPAGVVRTEAFF

d_call: .
v_call: TRBV5-1
j_call: TRBJ2-1
cdr3_aa: CASSLSSRVLGEQFF

d_call: .
v_call: TRBV30
j_call: TRBJ2-5
cdr3_aa: CAWSGQLQETQYF

d_call: TRBD1
v_call: TRBV5-1
j_call: TRBJ1-1
cdr3_aa: CASSMTGGTEAFF

d_call: .
v_call: TRBV30
j_call: TRBJ2-3
cdr3_aa: CAWSLWLGGTDTQYF

d_call: .
v_call: TRBV5-1
j_call: TRBJ1-2
cdr3_aa: CASSSPGEHYGYTF

d_call: TRBD2
v_call: TRBV29-1
j_call: TRBJ2-7
cdr3_aa: CSVENRRGAYEQYF

d_call: TRBD1
v_call: TRBV27
j_call: TRBJ1-2
cdr3_aa: CASSFDRVGGYTF

d_call: .
v_call: TRBV30
j_call: TRBJ1-2
cdr3_aa: CAWSVHQGLNGYTF

d_call: .
v_call: TRBV19
j_call: TRBJ1-5
cdr3_aa: CASSIRGWSNQPQHF

d_call: .
v_call: TRBV27
j_call: TRBJ1-1
cdr3_aa: CASSLLGGWGGYTEAFF

d_call: .
v_call: TRBV6-1
j_call: TRBJ2-7
cdr3_aa: CASSEALPRSSYEQYF

d_call: TRBD2
v_call: TRBV5-8
j_call: TRBJ2-5
cdr3_aa: CASSHQGGEGETQYF

d_call: .
v_call: TRBV5-1
j_call: TRBJ2-5
cdr3_aa: CASSPGEETQYF

d_call: TRBD1
v_call: TRBV5-1
j_call: TRBJ2-3
cdr3_aa: CASSPRDRGLAGPADTQYF

d_call: TRBD1
v_call: TRBV2
j_call: TRBJ1-6
cdr3_aa: CAGRQGQSPLHF

d_call: TRBD1
v_call: TRBV15
j_call: TRBJ1-2
cdr3_aa: CATSRGGTGGYTF

d_call: .
v_call: TRBV27
j_call: TRBJ1-2
cdr3_aa: CASSQGRDYGYTF

d_call: TRBD2
v_call: TRBV2
j_call: TRBJ2-3
cdr3_aa: CASSERAGPTDTQYF

d_call: TRBD1
v_call: TRBV6-1
j_call: TRBJ2-1
cdr3_aa: CASSEDGTGVNEQFF

d_call: .
v_call: TRBV6-5
j_call: TRBJ1-2
cdr3_aa: CASSPGLWGYTF

d_call: TRBD1
v_call: TRBV10-3
j_call: TRBJ1-2
cdr3_aa: CAIKGTASWYGYTF

d_call: TRBD1
v_call: TRBV7-2
j_call: TRBJ1-2
cdr3_aa: CASSLAGQGSTYGYTF